Below, one TCR beta chain is given with its context. The antigen is unknown. With 6 bases clipped from V and 6 bases from J, the junction kept 11 bases outside the gene matches. The CDR3 spans 15 residues. Germline-derived CDR1 and CDR2 are MDHEN and SYDVKM. This sample was included in a study of OX40 agonist ivuxolimab in advanced cancers. TCRdb's copy holds only in-frame clones and misses some; the assay was immunoSEQ multiplex PCR. Counted here are about 83,000 clones, about 90% occurring once; the ten biggest clones make up 8.4%. Study-wide points: On average, CD8+ T cells showed a greater number of expanded clones than CD4+. Both CD4+ and CD8+ T cell populations in blood had undergone clonal expansion by week 6 at 0.1 to 3.0 mg/kg.

The sample was CD4+ or CD8+ T cells sorted from blood, taken in a trial of the OX40 agonist ivuxolimab. The receptor's source is an adult with an advanced solid tumor such as melanoma, head and neck, liver or kidney cancer. The chain has TRBV28 and TRBJ2-1; TRBD1 aligns across 7 bases. Here the CDR3 reads CASRLRRGTPNEQFF. The CDR3 DNA sequence: TGTGCCAGCAGACTTCGCAGGGGGACCCCCAATGAGCAGTTCTTC.